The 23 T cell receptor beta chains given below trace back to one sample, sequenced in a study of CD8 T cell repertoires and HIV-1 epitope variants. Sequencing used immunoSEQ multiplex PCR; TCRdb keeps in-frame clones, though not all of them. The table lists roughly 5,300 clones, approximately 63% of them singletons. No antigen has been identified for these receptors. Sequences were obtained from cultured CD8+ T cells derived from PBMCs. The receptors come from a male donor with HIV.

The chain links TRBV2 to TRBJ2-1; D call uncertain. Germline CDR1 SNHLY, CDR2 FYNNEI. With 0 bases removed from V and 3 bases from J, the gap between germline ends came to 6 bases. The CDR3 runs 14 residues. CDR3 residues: CASSEAGGYNEQFF. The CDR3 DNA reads TGTGCCAGCAGTGAAGCGGGCGGCTACAATGAGCAGTTCTTC.

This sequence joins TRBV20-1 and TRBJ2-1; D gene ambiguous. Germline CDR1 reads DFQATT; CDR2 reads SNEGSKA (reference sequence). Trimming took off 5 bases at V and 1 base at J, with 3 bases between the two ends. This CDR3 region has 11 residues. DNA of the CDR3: TGCAGTGCTGATTCCTACAATGAGCAGTTCTTC. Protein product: CSADSYNEQFF.

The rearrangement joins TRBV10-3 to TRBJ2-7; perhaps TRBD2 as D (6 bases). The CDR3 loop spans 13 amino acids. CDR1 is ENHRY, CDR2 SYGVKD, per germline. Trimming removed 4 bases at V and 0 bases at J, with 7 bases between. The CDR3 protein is CAISGGDSYEQYF. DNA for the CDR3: TGTGCCATCAGTGGGGGGGACTCCTACGAGCAGTACTTC.

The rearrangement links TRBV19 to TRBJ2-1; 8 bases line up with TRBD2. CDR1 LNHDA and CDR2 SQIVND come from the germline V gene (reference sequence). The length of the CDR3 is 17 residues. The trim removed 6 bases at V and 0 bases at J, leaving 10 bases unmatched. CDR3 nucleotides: TGTGCCAGTAGGTGGCGGGGGGACGTGAGCTCCTACAATGAGCAGTTCTTC. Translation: CASRWRGDVSSYNEQFF.

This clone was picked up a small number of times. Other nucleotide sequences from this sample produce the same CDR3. This CDR3 reads CASSFGQGSYEQYF. The DNA of the CDR3 is TGTGCCAGCAGCTTCGGACAGGGGTCCTACGAGCAGTACTTC. The V call is TRBV5-4, the J call TRBJ2-7; 9 nucleotides line up with TRBD1. The CDR3 consists of 14 residues. The trim removed 2 bases at V and 1 base at J, leaving 1 base unmatched. CDR1 is SGHNT, CDR2 YYREEE, per germline (reference sequence). Using reference TRBV5-4 and TRBJ2-7 for the parts outside the CDR3, the full variable domain is ETGVTQSPTHLIKTRGQQVTLRCSSQSGHNTVSWYQQALGQGPQFIFQYYREEENGRGNFPPRFSGLQFPNYSSELNVNALELDDSALYLCASSFGQGSYEQYFGPGTRLTVT.

CDR3 sequence reads: CASSLVAGGVYEAFF. The DNA for the CDR3 is TGCGCCAGCAGCTTGGTCGCAGGGGGCGTATATGAAGCTTTCTTT. The chain uses TRBV5-1 and TRBJ1-1, with TRBD1 matching 8 bases. The CDR3 spans 15 residues. The germline CDR1 and CDR2 sequences are SGHRS and YFSETQ. Losses at the gene ends were 0 bases for V and 7 bases for J; bases not matched to a gene: 8.

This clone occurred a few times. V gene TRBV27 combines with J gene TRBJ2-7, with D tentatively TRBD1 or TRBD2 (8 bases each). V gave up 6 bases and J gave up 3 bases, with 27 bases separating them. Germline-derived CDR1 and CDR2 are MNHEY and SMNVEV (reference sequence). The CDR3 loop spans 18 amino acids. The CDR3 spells CASSPDRGSGKFIYEQYF. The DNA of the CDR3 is TGTGCCAGCAGCCCAGACAGGGGTAGCGGGAAGTTTATCTACGAGCAGTACTTC.

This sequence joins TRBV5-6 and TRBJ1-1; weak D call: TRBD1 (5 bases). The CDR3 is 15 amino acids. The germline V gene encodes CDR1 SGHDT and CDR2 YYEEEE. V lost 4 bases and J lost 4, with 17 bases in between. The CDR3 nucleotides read TGTGCCAGCAGCCCGGGGGGAGGGGACTCCACTGAAGCTTTCTTT. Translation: CASSPGGGDSTEAFF.

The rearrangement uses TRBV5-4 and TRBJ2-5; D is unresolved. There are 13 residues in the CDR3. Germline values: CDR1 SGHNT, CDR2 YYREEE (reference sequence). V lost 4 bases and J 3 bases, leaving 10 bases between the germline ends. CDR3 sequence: CASSPGVEETQYF. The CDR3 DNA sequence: TGTGCCAGCAGCCCTGGGGTCGAAGAGACCCAGTACTTC.

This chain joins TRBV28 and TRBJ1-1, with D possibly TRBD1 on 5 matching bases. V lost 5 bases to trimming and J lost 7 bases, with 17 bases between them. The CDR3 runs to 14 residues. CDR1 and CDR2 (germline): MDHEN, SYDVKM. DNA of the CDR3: TGTGCCAGCAGTCCCCCGGGGGGGGAGGTTGAAGCTTTCTTT. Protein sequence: CASSPPGGEVEAFF.

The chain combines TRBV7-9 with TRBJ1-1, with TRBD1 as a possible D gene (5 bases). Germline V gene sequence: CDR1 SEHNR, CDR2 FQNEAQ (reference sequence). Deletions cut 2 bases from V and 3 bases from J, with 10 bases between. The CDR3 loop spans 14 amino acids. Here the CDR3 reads CASSLQRGDTEAFF. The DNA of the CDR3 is TGTGCCAGCAGCTTACAGAGGGGAGACACTGAAGCTTTCTTT.

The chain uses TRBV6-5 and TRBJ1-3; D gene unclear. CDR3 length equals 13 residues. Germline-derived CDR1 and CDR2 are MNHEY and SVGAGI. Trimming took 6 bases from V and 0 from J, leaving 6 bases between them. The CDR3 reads CASRGTSGNTIYF. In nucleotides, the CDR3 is TGTGCCAGCAGGGGAACCTCTGGAAACACCATATATTTT.

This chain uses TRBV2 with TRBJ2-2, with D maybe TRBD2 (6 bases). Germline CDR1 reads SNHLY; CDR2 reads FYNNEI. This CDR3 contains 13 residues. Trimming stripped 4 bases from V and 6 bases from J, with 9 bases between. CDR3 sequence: CASSGGVSGELFF. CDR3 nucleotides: TGTGCCAGCAGTGGGGGGGTTTCCGGGGAGCTGTTTTTT.

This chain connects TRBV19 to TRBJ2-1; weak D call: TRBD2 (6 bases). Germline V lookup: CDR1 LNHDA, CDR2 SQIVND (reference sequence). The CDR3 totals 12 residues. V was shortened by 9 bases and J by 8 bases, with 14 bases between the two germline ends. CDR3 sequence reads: CASGRGLDEQFF. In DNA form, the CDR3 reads TGTGCCAGCGGCCGGGGGTTAGATGAGCAGTTCTTC. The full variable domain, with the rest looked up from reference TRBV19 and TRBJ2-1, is DGGITQSPKYLFRKEGQNVTLSCEQNLNHDAMYWYRQDPGQGLRLIYYSQIVNDFQKGDIAEGYSVSREKKESFPLTVTSAQKNPTAFYLCASGRGLDEQFFGPGTRLTVL.

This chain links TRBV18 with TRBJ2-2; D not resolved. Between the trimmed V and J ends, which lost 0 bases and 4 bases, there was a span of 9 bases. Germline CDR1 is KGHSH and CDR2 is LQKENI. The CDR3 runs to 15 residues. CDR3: CASSPPLLRTGELFF. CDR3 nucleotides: TGTGCCAGCTCACCACCGTTACTTCGCACCGGGGAGCTGTTTTTT.

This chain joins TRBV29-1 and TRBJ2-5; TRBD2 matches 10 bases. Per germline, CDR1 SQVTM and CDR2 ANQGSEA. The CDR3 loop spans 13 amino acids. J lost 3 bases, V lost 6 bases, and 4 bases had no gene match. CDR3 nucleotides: TGCAGCGTGGCCCTAGCGGGGGAAGAGACCCAGTACTTC. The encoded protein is CSVALAGEETQYF.

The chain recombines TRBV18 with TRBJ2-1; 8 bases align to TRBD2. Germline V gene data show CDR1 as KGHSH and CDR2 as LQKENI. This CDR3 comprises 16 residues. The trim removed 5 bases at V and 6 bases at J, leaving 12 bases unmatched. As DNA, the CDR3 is TGTGCCAGCTCATTGGGGAGGAGCGGGAGCTTCAATGAGCAGTTCTTC. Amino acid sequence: CASSLGRSGSFNEQFF.

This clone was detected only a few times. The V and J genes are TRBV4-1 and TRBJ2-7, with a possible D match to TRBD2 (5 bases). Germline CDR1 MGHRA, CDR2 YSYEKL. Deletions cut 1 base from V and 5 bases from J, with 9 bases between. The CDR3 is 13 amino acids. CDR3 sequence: CASSQVLGDEQYF. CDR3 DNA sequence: TGCGCCAGCAGCCAAGTCCTGGGAGACGAGCAGTACTTC.

The CDR3 loop is CASSPYTGNQPQHF. The CDR3 region has the DNA TGTGCCAGCAGTCCCTACACGGGCAATCAGCCCCAGCATTTT. The chain has TRBV14 and TRBJ1-5; D unclear. Germline V CDR1 and CDR2: SGHDN, FVKESK. This CDR3 contains 14 residues. Trimming cost V 6 bases and J 2 bases, with 11 bases left between them.

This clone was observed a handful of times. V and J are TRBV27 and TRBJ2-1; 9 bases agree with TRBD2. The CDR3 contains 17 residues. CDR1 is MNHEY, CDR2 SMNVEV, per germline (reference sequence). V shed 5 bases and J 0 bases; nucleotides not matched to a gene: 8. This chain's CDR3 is CASSPTTSGYSYNEQFF. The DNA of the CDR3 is TGTGCCAGCAGTCCTACGACTAGCGGCTACTCCTACAATGAGCAGTTCTTC.

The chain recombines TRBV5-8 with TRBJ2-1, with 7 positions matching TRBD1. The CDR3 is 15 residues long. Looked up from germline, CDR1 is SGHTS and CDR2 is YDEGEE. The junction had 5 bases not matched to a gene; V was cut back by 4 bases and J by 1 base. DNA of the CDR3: TGTGCCAGCAGCCCAGACAGGGCTTCCTACAATGAGCAGTTCTTC. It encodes CASSPDRASYNEQFF.

CDR3 coding DNA: TGTGCCAGCAGTTACTCGGGCAGGGGAAGGCGAAATGAGCAGTTCTTC. Residues: CASSYSGRGRRNEQFF. The chain joins TRBV6-5 to TRBJ2-1, with TRBD1 as a possible D gene (6 bases). The CDR3 spans 16 residues. V was trimmed by 0 bases and J by 7 bases, leaving 16 bases between them. Per the germline V gene, CDR1 is MNHEY and CDR2 is SVGAGI.

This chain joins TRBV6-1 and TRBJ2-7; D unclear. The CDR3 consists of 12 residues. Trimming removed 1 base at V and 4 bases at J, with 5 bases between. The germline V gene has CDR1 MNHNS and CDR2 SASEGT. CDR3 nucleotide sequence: TGTGCCAGCAGTGAAGAGGAGTACGAGCAGTACTTC. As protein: CASSEEEYEQYF.